This T cell receptor beta chain came from a study of CD8 T cells in ankylosing spondylitis. Study-wide results and limits: Clones linked to disease were reported to show significant enrichment in matched ankylosing spondylitis synovial fluid. A TCR beta motif of under ten highly homologous variants seemed to mark ankylosing spondylitis blood. Some of the motif variants had earlier been found in reactive arthritis patients' fluid and blood.

V was trimmed by 1 base and J by 4 bases, leaving 4 bases between them. Germline assignment: CDR1 SEHNR and CDR2 FQNEAQ (reference sequence). The CDR3 consists of 12 residues. This clonotype was picked up a small number of times. Its cognate antigen is unknown. The authors made TCR beta libraries by quantitative 5'-RACE with molecular barcodes. TCRdb fed the 5' RACE reads into MiXCR, producing one record per CDR3 protein. The sample shows 270,000 or so distinct CDR3 sequences, more than 15% of them seen only once. Sequencing was carried out using blood, either unsorted or a sorted T cell fraction (not recorded which). The V gene is TRBV7-9, the J gene TRBJ1-2; D not resolved. The source of this sequence is a male donor with ankylosing spondylitis or in good health (not recorded which). DNA for the CDR3: TGTGCCAGCAGCTTAGTCAGCTATGGCTACACCTTC. As protein: CASSLVSYGYTF.